This entry lists 12 T cell receptor beta chains sequenced from one sample in a study of PD-1 blockade in mismatch repair-deficient tumors. Profiled with immunoSEQ multiplex PCR; TCRdb holds only in-frame clones, not every one. The sample holds under 50,000 clones; under 85% are singletons and the top ten take 3% to 4%. Sequenced material: PBMCs, taken before pembrolizumab treatment. These TCRs come from an adult with mismatch repair-deficient cancer.

V usage is TRBV13 and J usage is TRBJ2-5, with 8 bases lining up with TRBD1. Germline V gives CDR1 PRHDT, CDR2 FYEKMQ (reference sequence). V lost 4 bases and J lost 5; bases outside the gene matches: 3. This CDR3 is built from 13 residues. CDR3 sequence (DNA): TGTGCCAGCAGCTGGGGACAGGAGGAGACCCAGTACTTC. This gives the protein CASSWGQEETQYF.

This clone was recorded once. This chain joins TRBV20-1 and TRBJ1-1; D is unresolved. Germline CDR1 and CDR2: DFQATT and SNEGSKA (reference sequence). V lost 3 bases and J 0 bases, leaving 2 bases between the germline ends. CDR3 length: 11 residues. CDR3 nucleotides: TGCAGTGCTAGTCTGAACACTGAAGCTTTCTTT. Its protein product is CSASLNTEAFF.

The chain uses TRBV9 and TRBJ1-1, with a tentative D call TRBD1 (5 bases). CDR1 SGDLS and CDR2 YYNGEE come from the germline V gene. Trimming shortened V by 4 bases and J by 5 bases, and 21 bases separated the two germline ends. This CDR3 comprises 16 residues. Here the CDR3 DNA reads TGTGCCAGCAGCCCGGGGGATCTGTCTGAGGGGACTGAAGCTTTCTTT. Residues: CASSPGDLSEGTEAFF.

The chain is built from TRBV18 and TRBJ1-1, with TRBD1 matching 10 bases. Germline values: CDR1 KGHSH, CDR2 LQKENI. The CDR3 length is 13 residues. Trimming cost V 4 bases and J 5 bases; bases outside gene matches: 1. CDR3 protein: CASSRTGGTEAFF. The CDR3, as DNA: TGTGCCAGCTCACGGACAGGGGGAACTGAAGCTTTCTTT.

In this sample, this clone turned up a few times. CDR3 nucleotides: TGTGCCAGCAGTCCGGACAGCCTCTATGGCTACACCTTC. It codes for CASSPDSLYGYTF. This sequence joins TRBV6-5 and TRBJ1-2; maybe TRBD1 (6 bases). The CDR3 has 13 residues. The germline V gene encodes CDR1 MNHEY and CDR2 SVGAGI. V was pared by 5 bases and J by 4 bases, with 11 bases between.

The chain uses TRBV11-3 and TRBJ1-1; D is unresolved. This CDR3 is built from 11 residues. Trimming shortened V by 3 bases and J by 8 bases, and 7 bases separated the two germline ends. Germline V gives CDR1 SGHNT, CDR2 YENEEA. The CDR3 protein is CASSLEREAFF. The CDR3 DNA sequence: TGTGCCAGCAGCTTGGAACGGGAAGCTTTCTTT. The whole variable domain, filled in from reference TRBV11-3 and TRBJ1-1, reads EAGVVQSPRYKIIEKKQPVAFWCNPISGHNTLYWYLQNLGQGPELLIRYENEEAVDDSQLPKDRFSAERLKGVDSTLKIQPAELGDSAVYLCASSLEREAFFGQGTRLTVV.

This chain connects TRBV7-9 to TRBJ2-5; 9 nucleotides agree with TRBD1. TRBJ2-7 matches the DNA end more closely, so the J call is doubtful. CDR1 SEHNR and CDR2 FQNEAQ come from the germline V gene (reference sequence). The CDR3 runs to 14 residues. CDR3 DNA sequence: TGTGCCAGCAGCTTAGGGACAGGGGCCTACGAGCAGTACTTC. Its translation is CASSLGTGAYEQYF.

The chain has TRBV19 and TRBJ2-1; 8 positions agree with TRBD2. The germline V gene has CDR1 LNHDA and CDR2 SQIVND (reference sequence). The junction had 6 bases not matched to a gene; V was cut back by 9 bases and J by 5 bases. The CDR3 length is 13 residues. CDR3: CASSSGHNNEQFF. CDR3 nucleotides: TGTGCCAGCTCTAGCGGGCACAACAATGAGCAGTTCTTC.

The CDR3 DNA follows: TGTGCCAGCAGCCTTCCCCCTTTGGGGACCGTGGGCACAGATACGCAGTATTTT. Residues: CASSLPPLGTVGTDTQYF. The chain combines TRBV11-2 with TRBJ2-3, with D perhaps given as TRBD1 or TRBD2 (5 bases each). This CDR3 has 18 amino acids. Trimming removed 5 bases at V and 1 base at J, with 22 bases between. Germline CDR1 is SGHAT and CDR2 is FQNNGV.

This clone was seen a single time. The V gene is TRBV5-1, the J gene TRBJ2-3; TRBD1 aligns across 9 bases. The CDR3 is made up of 15 amino acids. The germline CDR1 and CDR2 sequences are SGHRS and YFSETQ. Trimming cost V 8 bases and J 3 bases; bases outside gene matches: 10. This CDR3 reads CASTDRDRVTDTQYF. The DNA of the CDR3 is TGCGCCAGTACCGACCGGGACAGGGTAACAGATACGCAGTATTTT.

This clone occurred a few times. The chain couples TRBV30 to TRBJ2-3, with no clear D. Germline V CDR1 and CDR2: GTSNPN, SVGIG (reference sequence). Trimming took off 0 bases at V and 6 bases at J, with 10 bases between the two ends. CDR3 length equals 13 residues. The CDR3 sequence: CAWSVRRADTQYF. The CDR3 nucleotides read TGTGCCTGGAGTGTACGTAGGGCCGATACGCAGTATTTT.

The chain recombines TRBV19 with TRBJ2-2, with TRBD2 as a possible D gene (6 bases). Trimming pared 1 base from V and 6 bases from J, leaving 9 bases between. The CDR3 runs to 14 residues. CDR1 and CDR2 from the germline V gene are LNHDA and SQIVND (reference sequence). The DNA for the CDR3 is TGTGCCAGTAGTATAGGGGACTTCCCCGGGGAGCTGTTTTTT. Its protein is CASSIGDFPGELFF.